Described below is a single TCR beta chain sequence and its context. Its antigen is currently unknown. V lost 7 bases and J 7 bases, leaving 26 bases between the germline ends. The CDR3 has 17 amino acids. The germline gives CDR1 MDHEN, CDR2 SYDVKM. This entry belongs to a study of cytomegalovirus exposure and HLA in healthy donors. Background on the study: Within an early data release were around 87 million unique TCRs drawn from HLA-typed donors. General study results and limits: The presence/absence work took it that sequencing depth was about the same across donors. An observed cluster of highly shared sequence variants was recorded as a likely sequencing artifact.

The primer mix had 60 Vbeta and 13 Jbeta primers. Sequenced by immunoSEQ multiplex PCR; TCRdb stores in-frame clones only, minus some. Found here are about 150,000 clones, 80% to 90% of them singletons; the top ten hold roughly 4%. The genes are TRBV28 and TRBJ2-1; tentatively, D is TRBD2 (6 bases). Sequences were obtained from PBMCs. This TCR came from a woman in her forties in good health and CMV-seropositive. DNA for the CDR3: TGTGCCAGCACTATTAGACTAGGAAAAAGGGTCATTAATGAGCAGTTCTTC. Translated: CASTIRLGKRVINEQFF. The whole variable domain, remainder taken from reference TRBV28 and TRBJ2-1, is DVKVTQSSRYLVKRTGEKVFLECVQDMDHENMFWYRQDPGLGLRLIYFSYDVKMKEKGDIPEGYSVSREKKERFSLILESASTNQTSMYLCASTIRLGKRVINEQFFGPGTRLTVL.